This TCR beta chain stems from a study of cytomegalovirus exposure and HLA in healthy donors. Study-wide points: There were 150 to 200 TCR beta chains listed as cytomegalovirus-associated. Follow-up analysis found HLA locus-dependent TCR association rates, highest for DRB1 and lowest for HLA-C.

A note on this clone: The antigen is undetermined.

The PCR had 60 Vbeta and 13 Jbeta primers. Repertoires were generated with immunoSEQ multiplex PCR, while TCRdb's copy carries only in-frame clones and drops some. The sample has around 99,000 clones, approximately 76% seen once. Trimming took 4 bases from V and 10 from J, leaving 14 bases between them. Germline assignment: CDR1 SQVTM and CDR2 ANQGSEA. The CDR3 runs to 12 residues. This chain joins TRBV29-1 and TRBJ2-1; D possibly corresponds to TRBD2 (6 bases). This TCR was recovered from a young man in good health and CMV-seronegative. The sequenced sample consisted of PBMCs. This CDR3 is CSVVLTGVEQFF. CDR3 DNA sequence: TGCAGCGTTGTGCTAACGGGGGTGGAGCAGTTCTTC.